The clone carrying this T cell receptor (beta chain) is deemed medium-sized. This sample is part of a study of patients and donors after allogeneic stem cell transplantation. TCRdb reanalysed the RT-PCR reads using MiXCR and keeps one entry per CDR3 protein. The data show nearly 750 distinct CDR3 sequences, roughly 0.81% seen once. The V gene lost 3 bases and the J gene lost 7 bases, with 15 bases spanning the gap. This CDR3 has 13 residues. CDR1 is DFQATT, CDR2 SNEGSKA, per germline (reference sequence). Sequencing was performed on blood, either unsorted or a sorted T cell fraction (not recorded which). The J gene is TRBJ1-2, the V gene TRBV20-1; TRBD1 might be the D (6 bases). The origin of this receptor is a human donor who was either an allogeneic HSCT recipient or a stem cell or donor lymphocyte infusion donor (not recorded which). It is not recorded whose cells these are; they may come from a transplant donor. This CDR3 reads CSARTSGTIGYTF. CDR3 nucleotide sequence: TGCAGTGCTAGGACATCCGGGACAATTGGCTACACCTTC.